By sample share, the clone carrying this T cell receptor (beta chain) is medium-sized. What it recognizes is unknown. CDR3 length: 17 amino acids. V lost 3 bases, J lost 3 bases, and 7 bases stayed unmatched. In germline, CDR1 is SGDLS, CDR2 YYNGEE. The data derive from a study of T cells in localized non-small cell lung cancer. Whole-study findings and limits: It remains possible that heterogeneity exists, since only one tumor region was sequenced. Uninvolved nearby lung showed the greatest T cell clonality, exceeding that found in tumor.

This table comes from immunoSEQ multiplex PCR, and its TCRdb copy is limited to in-frame clones, with some not included. The data hold over a thousand clones, with about 30% observed a single time. The chain joins TRBV9 to TRBJ2-3, with 13 positions matching TRBD2. The clonotype originates from a male donor older than 55 with stage I lung adenocarcinoma. This sample comprised lung tumor tissue, obtained before any cancer treatment. The CDR3, as DNA: TGTGCCAGCAGCGGGACTAGCGGGAGTTTCGGGACAGATACGCAGTATTTT. Amino acid sequence: CASSGTSGSFGTDTQYF.